A single sample gave rise to the 21 T cell receptor beta chains below, sequenced in a study of blood T cells in healthy people across ages. A second roughly 7 to 11 cycle PCR used barcoded and J-beta primers. TCRdb re-derived calls from the 5' RACE reads in MiXCR, one entry per CDR3 protein. This sample has 730,000 or so distinct CDR3 sequences, with roughly 41% found just once. The specimen sequenced was blood. The receptors were sampled from an elderly man in good health.

This clonotype showed up many times. CDR3: CASSRRLAGRDTQYF. The CDR3 DNA sequence: TGTGCCAGCAGCCGTCGGTTAGCGGGACGGGATACGCAGTATTTT. The V call is TRBV7-2, the J call TRBJ2-3, with TRBD2 matching over 8 bases. J was trimmed by 6 bases and V by 5 bases; bases with no gene match: 10. The CDR3 extends over 15 amino acids. CDR1 and CDR2 (germline): SGHTA, FQGNSA.

The J gene is TRBJ2-7, the V gene TRBV2; 9 nucleotides line up with TRBD1. This CDR3 has 17 amino acids. The germline gives CDR1 SNHLY, CDR2 FYNNEI. With V trimmed by 3 bases and J by 7 bases, 16 bases remained unmatched. The CDR3 is CASSEGTGTGRFNEQYF. The CDR3 DNA follows: TGTGCCAGCAGTGAGGGGACCGGGACAGGGAGGTTCAATGAGCAGTACTTC.

This clonotype was counted only a few times. This sequence joins TRBV20-1 and TRBJ2-7; maybe TRBD2 (6 bases). Trimming took 6 bases from V and 3 from J, leaving 18 bases between them. The CDR3 has 14 amino acids. The germline gives CDR1 DFQATT, CDR2 SNEGSKA (reference sequence). CDR3 region: CSAPRGGGYYEQYF. The DNA for the CDR3 is TGCAGTGCCCCTCGGGGTGGGGGGTACTACGAGCAGTACTTC.

V usage is TRBV10-2 and J usage is TRBJ1-4; 7 bases fit TRBD1. The CDR3 has 14 residues. Germline trimming cut 7 bases from V and 5 bases from J; bases unmatched to any gene: 7. Per germline, CDR1 WSHSY and CDR2 SAAADI. The CDR3 DNA is TGCGCCAGCACTCAGGACAGGCGGAATGAAAAACTGTTTTTT. It specifies CASTQDRRNEKLFF.

This clonotype occurred a few times. This chain uses TRBV7-4 with TRBJ1-5; D may be TRBD1 (6 bases). V shed 7 bases and J shed 2 bases, with 18 bases lying between them. Germline assignment: CDR1 SGHVT and CDR2 SQSDAQ. The CDR3 has 16 amino acids. Here the CDR3 reads CASNPIQGSGNQPQHF. The CDR3 region has the DNA TGTGCCAGCAACCCAATACAGGGATCGGGCAATCAGCCCCAGCATTTT.

The CDR3 region is CASSVRLAGGLPDTQYF. The CDR3 bases are TGTGCCAGCAGCGTACGACTAGCGGGGGGGCTACCAGATACGCAGTATTTT. The V gene is TRBV3-1, the J gene TRBJ2-3; 14 nucleotides line up with TRBD2. V gave up 5 bases and J gave up 4 bases; unmatched junction bases: 8. CDR1 and CDR2 (germline): LGHDT, YNNKEL (reference sequence). The CDR3 is 17 residues long.

The rearrangement links TRBV5-1 to TRBJ2-5; maybe TRBD2 (5 bases). The CDR3 totals 14 residues. With 6 bases removed from V and 2 bases from J, the gap between germline ends came to 14 bases. The germline gives CDR1 SGHRS, CDR2 YFSETQ. The CDR3 here is CASTSGREQETQYF. CDR3 DNA: TGCGCCAGCACCTCAGGACGGGAACAAGAGACCCAGTACTTC.

The V call is TRBV6-1, the J call TRBJ2-3, with D unresolved. The germline gives CDR1 MNHNS, CDR2 SASEGT. V dropped 1 base and J dropped 5 bases, with 4 bases sitting between them. This CDR3 comprises 12 residues. The CDR3 spells CASSEDGDTQYF. In DNA form, the CDR3 reads TGTGCCAGCAGTGAAGATGGAGATACGCAGTATTTT.

This clonotype was recorded a few times. This chain joins TRBV3-1 and TRBJ2-3, with 9 bases fitting TRBD2. J was trimmed by 6 bases and V by 4 bases; bases with no gene match: 8. The CDR3 sequence is 15 residues long. Germline V gene lookup returns CDR1 LGHDT and CDR2 YNNKEL (reference sequence). This chain's CDR3 is CASSPPGLAADTQYF. CDR3 in DNA: TGTGCCAGCAGCCCACCGGGACTAGCAGCGGATACGCAGTATTTT.

Regarding this clonotype: An end of the junction does not agree with germline; a read error may underlie this. This rearrangement joins TRBV7-9 to TRBJ2-7; 7 bases fit TRBD2. The CDR3 has 13 amino acids. In germline, CDR1 is SEHNR, CDR2 FQNEAQ (reference sequence). The CDR3 reads CACSRSGIEEQYF. The CDR3 region has the DNA TGTGCCTGCAGCCGGAGCGGGATTGAAGAGCAGTACTTC.

This clonotype was counted at least ten times. J is TRBJ2-1 and V is TRBV4-3, with 11 positions matching TRBD2. CDR1 and CDR2 from the germline V gene are LGHNA and YSLEER. Unmatched junction bases numbered 9, after V lost 3 bases and J lost 11 bases. CDR3 size: 15 residues. CDR3 residues: CASSHGLAGFSKQFF. Here the CDR3 DNA reads TGCGCCAGCAGCCACGGACTAGCGGGTTTTTCCAAGCAGTTCTTC.

This clonotype was counted only a few times. The CDR3 nucleotides are TGTGCCAGCAATCCCAGACAGGGTGGAAAGACCCAGTACTTC. It codes for CASNPRQGGKTQYF. The chain carries TRBV28 and TRBJ2-5; 7 positions agree with TRBD1. The CDR3 extends over 14 amino acids. V trimming: 7 bases; J trimming: 6 bases; junction bases outside the gene matches: 11. The germline V gene encodes CDR1 MDHEN and CDR2 SYDVKM.

V usage is TRBV6-2 or TRBV6-3 and J usage is TRBJ1-4; D remains ambiguous. Deletions cut 2 bases from V and 7 bases from J, with 8 bases between. Germline values: CDR1 MNHEY, CDR2 SVGEGT. This CDR3 has 13 amino acids. DNA of the CDR3: TGTGCCAGCAGTTACGTCGGGCCTGAAAAACTGTTTTTT. Translating gives CASSYVGPEKLFF.

J is TRBJ2-1 and V is TRBV6-2 or TRBV6-3; 13 bases map to TRBD2. The J call may not be correct, given that the DNA end is closer to TRBJ2-7. CDR1 and CDR2 from the germline V gene are MNHEY and SVGEGT. The CDR3 length is 19 residues. The CDR3 region has the DNA TGTGCCAGCAGTTACTTCTTGACTAGCGGGAGGAAGGCCTACAATGAGCAGTACTTC. Its translation is CASSYFLTSGRKAYNEQYF.

This clonotype was observed a few times. The V and J genes are TRBV4-3 and TRBJ2-1; D tentatively reads TRBD1 or TRBD2 (5 bases each). The CDR3 is made up of 13 amino acids. V gave up 0 bases and J gave up 8 bases, with 8 bases separating them. The germline CDR1 and CDR2 sequences are LGHNA and YSLEER. The CDR3 here is CASSQEGVHEQFF. CDR3 sequence (DNA): TGCGCCAGCAGCCAAGAGGGGGTGCATGAGCAGTTCTTC.

This clonotype occurred a few times. The chain links TRBV29-1 to TRBJ1-1; 8 nucleotides match TRBD1. The CDR3 sequence is 14 residues long. Per the germline V gene, CDR1 is SQVTM and CDR2 is ANQGSEA. The J segment lost 4 bases and the V segment lost 7 bases, leaving 11 bases of the junction unmatched. The CDR3 DNA follows: TGCAGCGCCTCAGGGGGCATTGGGGGCACTGAAGCTTTCTTT. This gives the protein CSASGGIGGTEAFF. Together with reference TRBV29-1 and TRBJ1-1, the CDR3 gives the full variable domain: SAVISQKPSRDICQRGTSLTIQCQVDSQVTMMFWYRQQPGQSLTLIATANQGSEATYESGFVIDKFPISRPNLTFSTLTVSNMSPEDSSIYLCSASGGIGGTEAFFGQGTRLTVV.

The CDR3 loop is CASSEGPPQHF. In DNA, the CDR3 is TGTGCCAGCAGCGAGGGTCCGCCCCAGCATTTT. The rearrangement links TRBV21-1 to TRBJ1-5. TRBV21-1 is a pseudogene segment. The CDR3 spans 11 residues.

This clonotype was counted once. The chain uses TRBV2 and TRBJ1-4; D is ambiguous. The CDR3 sequence is 14 residues long. The V gene's germline CDR1 is SNHLY and CDR2 FYNNEI. Between the trimmed V and J ends, which lost 2 bases and 0 bases, there was a span of 4 bases. The CDR3 DNA sequence: TGTGCCAGCAGTGAAAGGTCAACTAATGAAAAACTGTTTTTT. Amino acids: CASSERSTNEKLFF.

This chain connects TRBV27 to TRBJ2-2; 8 bases match TRBD1. CDR3 length: 16 residues. CDR1 and CDR2 from the germline V gene are MNHEY and SMNVEV (reference sequence). After removal of 3 bases from V and 7 bases from J, the junction contained 10 bases not matched to a gene. CDR3 sequence reads: CASSLATGARDGELFF. As DNA, the CDR3 is TGTGCCAGCAGTTTGGCGACAGGGGCAAGGGACGGGGAGCTGTTTTTT.

In its sample, this clonotype was seen a few times. This may stem from a read error, because a much larger clone lies one nucleotide away. The chain links TRBV12-3 or TRBV12-4 to TRBJ2-3; D is ambiguous. V shed 3 bases and J shed 5 bases, with 3 bases lying between them. This CDR3 comprises 11 residues. CDR3 coding DNA: TGTGCCAGCAGTTTTGTAGATACGCAGTATTTT. Translation: CASSFVDTQYF.

This chain links TRBV7-2 with TRBJ1-2; 8 bases line up with TRBD1. There are 15 residues in the CDR3. J lost 12 bases, V lost 6 bases, and 18 bases had no gene match. CDR1 is SGHTA and CDR2 is FQGNSA in the germline V gene. The CDR3 region has the DNA TGTGCCAGCAGTTCCCTGACGACCGGGACAGGCCATAACACCTTC. This sequence encodes CASSSLTTGTGHNTF.